This T cell receptor (beta chain) originates from a study of blood T cells in healthy people across ages. This clonotype was recorded once. The target antigen is unknown. The CDR3 consists of 15 residues. V gave up 4 bases and J gave up 6 bases; unmatched junction bases: 10. Germline assignment: CDR1 SQVTM and CDR2 ANQGSEA. The use of a sample-barcoded 5' primer and a J-beta primer mix characterized a second PCR of about 7 to 12 cycles. Researchers report that each sample yielded at least 2.5 million CDR3-containing paired-end reads. TCRdb reprocessed the 5' RACE reads via MiXCR and lists one record per CDR3 protein. The repertoire includes 950,000 to 1,200,000 distinct CDR3 sequences, under 40% of them detected once, and around 14% sits in the top ten. Broader study findings: PBMCs left unsorted prevented a conclusive naive versus antigen-experienced comparison.

In terms of origin and age, donors were healthy Caucasian individuals from Russia aged 6 to 90. Peripheral blood was drawn, approximately 9.4 milliliters per donor. This receptor was taken from a man aged 18 to 29 in good health. The sequencing sample was made of blood. The rearrangement links TRBV29-1 to TRBJ2-2; 8 nucleotides agree with TRBD1. Written as DNA, the CDR3 is TGCAGCGTTGTAAGGGCAGGGGGCATCCCCGGGGAGCTGTTTTTT. It is translated as CSVVRAGGIPGELFF.